This note documents a single TCR beta chain sequence. Antigen unknown. The data were taken from a study of OX40 agonist ivuxolimab in advanced cancers. About the research overall: Each dose-escalation patient presented with hepatocellular carcinoma, melanoma, renal cell or head and neck cancer. Those enrolled were 82.7% male, with a mean age of around 58 years and ages from about 20 to 90.

Sequencing was performed with immunoSEQ multiplex PCR; in TCRdb, only in-frame clones are kept and a portion is missing. The sample has tens of thousands of clones, around four fifths seen once. Overall study results and limits: Low normalized T-cell clonal expansion was also seen in some nonresponders.

This CDR3 spans 13 amino acids. Germline CDR1 SGHTA, CDR2 FQGNSA. V lost 5 bases and J 3 bases, leaving 11 bases between the germline ends. Sequencing was performed on CD4+ or CD8+ T cells sorted from blood, taken in a trial of the OX40 agonist ivuxolimab. The receptor comes from an adult with an advanced solid tumor such as melanoma, head and neck, liver or kidney cancer. The chain links TRBV7-2 to TRBJ2-7; tentative D call: TRBD1 (5 bases). The CDR3 nucleotides are TGTGCCAGCAGCGGGGCAGGCTACTACGAGCAGTACTTC. This gives the protein CASSGAGYYEQYF.